The 23 T cell receptor beta chains given below trace back to one sample, sequenced in a study of T cells in localized non-small cell lung cancer. TCRdb keeps only in-frame clones here, not all; method: immunoSEQ multiplex PCR. This table has 25,000 to 30,000 clones, about 90% appearing once. The sample consisted of peripheral blood, taken before any cancer treatment. The receptors were gathered from a woman aged 18 to 55 with stage I lung adenocarcinoma.

This chain links TRBV5-1 with TRBJ1-1; 8 bases line up with TRBD1. Per germline, CDR1 SGHRS and CDR2 YFSETQ. After removal of 4 bases from V and 4 bases from J, the junction contained 9 bases not matched to a gene. The CDR3 is 15 amino acids. CDR3 in amino acids: CASSAGQGEITEAFF. DNA of the CDR3: TGCGCCAGCAGCGCCGGACAGGGCGAAATCACTGAAGCTTTCTTT.

J is TRBJ2-1 and V is TRBV9; a possible D gene is TRBD2 (5 bases). Germline V gene sequence: CDR1 SGDLS, CDR2 YYNGEE. The CDR3 covers 15 residues. Trimming pared 0 bases from V and 1 base from J, leaving 8 bases between. The CDR3 here is CASSVGAGSYNEQFF. The DNA of the CDR3 is TGTGCCAGCAGCGTAGGGGCGGGTTCCTACAATGAGCAGTTCTTC.

The gene calls are TRBV6-1 and TRBJ2-7; D perhaps matches TRBD1 (6 bases). There are 13 residues in the CDR3. Germline CDR1 MNHNS, CDR2 SASEGT. V lost 4 bases and J lost 4, with 11 bases in between. The CDR3 DNA is TGTGCCAGCAGTGGGGACACCCTTTACGAGCAGTACTTC. Translated, it gives CASSGDTLYEQYF.

The chain employs TRBV7-2 and TRBJ1-4; D gene unclear. Germline CDR1 is SGHTA and CDR2 is FQGNSA. V was trimmed by 1 base and J by 5 bases, leaving 14 bases between them. This CDR3 is 16 amino acids long. The CDR3 nucleotides are TGTGCCAGCAGCTTAGGGATTTTTCTCAACAATGAAAAACTGTTTTTT. Translation: CASSLGIFLNNEKLFF.

This chain joins TRBV19 and TRBJ1-5; tentative D call: TRBD1 (6 bases). The CDR3 sequence is 12 residues long. Germline V gene sequence: CDR1 LNHDA, CDR2 SQIVND (reference sequence). Trimming removed 7 bases from V and 7 bases from J, with 11 bases in between. The CDR3 DNA is TGTGCCAGTAACAGGGATGGCCAGCCCCAGCATTTT. Its protein is CASNRDGQPQHF.

J is TRBJ2-7 and V is TRBV30; D gene unclear. V lost 0 bases, J lost 4 bases, and 13 bases lay in between. Germline V lookup: CDR1 GTSNPN, CDR2 SVGIG (reference sequence). The CDR3 has 14 amino acids. In DNA, the CDR3 is TGTGCCTGGAGTGTAAATAGGGATTCATACGAGCAGTACTTC. This encodes CAWSVNRDSYEQYF.

This clone was found a few times. V gene TRBV7-7 combines with J gene TRBJ2-7; 9 bases align to TRBD1. The V gene end was trimmed by 5 bases and the J gene end by 2 bases; junction bases not matched to a gene: 4. Germline CDR1 SSHAT, CDR2 FNYEAQ (reference sequence). This CDR3 region has 14 residues. The CDR3 sequence is CASSPDRGAYEQYF. The CDR3 DNA is TGTGCCAGCAGCCCCGACAGGGGGGCCTACGAGCAGTACTTC.

The gene calls are TRBV11-2 and TRBJ2-1; D is unresolved. Trimming removed 6 bases at V and 9 bases at J, with 9 bases between. The CDR3 loop spans 11 amino acids. The germline V gene has CDR1 SGHAT and CDR2 FQNNGV. The DNA of the CDR3 is TGTGCCAGCAGTCAAGGGCCTGAGCAGTTCTTC. Its protein product is CASSQGPEQFF.

J is TRBJ2-3 and V is TRBV2, with D perhaps TRBD2 (5 bases). V lost 6 bases, J lost 5 bases, and 15 bases lay in between. The CDR3 is made up of 14 amino acids. The germline CDR1 and CDR2 sequences are SNHLY and FYNNEI. The CDR3: CASSRRGEGDTQYF. For the CDR3, the DNA is TGTGCCAGCAGCAGACGGGGAGAAGGAGATACGCAGTATTTT.

The chain employs TRBV5-3 and TRBJ2-2; D remains ambiguous. TRBV5-3 is an open reading frame whose function is uncertain. The V end was cut by 0 bases, the J end by 2 bases, with 14 bases between. CDR3 length: 17 residues. In DNA, the CDR3 is TGTGCCAGAAGCTTGGGCCGAAAGGACCTTAACACCGGGGAGCTGTTTTTT. It is translated as CARSLGRKDLNTGELFF.

The chain carries TRBV11-3 and TRBJ2-5; D call uncertain. Trimming removed 0 bases from V and 2 bases from J, with 13 bases in between. The CDR3 has 16 amino acids. The germline CDR1 and CDR2 sequences are SGHNT and YENEEA. CDR3 in amino acids: CASSLDLLRSQETQYF. The CDR3 bases are TGTGCCAGCAGCTTAGATCTACTCAGGAGTCAAGAGACCCAGTACTTC.

The chain employs TRBV7-9 and TRBJ2-5; unclear D gene. Between the trimmed V and J ends, which lost 5 bases and 5 bases, there was a span of 9 bases. Germline V gene sequence: CDR1 SEHNR, CDR2 FQNEAQ (reference sequence). This CDR3 has 12 amino acids. CDR3 DNA sequence: TGTGCCAGCAGCCCGATTGAGGAGACCCAGTACTTC. Translated: CASSPIEETQYF.

J is TRBJ2-1 and V is TRBV14; TRBD2 matches at 10 bases. V gave up 5 bases and J gave up 7 bases; unmatched junction bases: 11. This CDR3 contains 16 residues. The germline V gene has CDR1 SGHDN and CDR2 FVKESK. The CDR3 DNA is TGTGCCAGCAGCGCCATAGCGGGAGGTCAATGGAATGAGCAGTTCTTC. Protein: CASSAIAGGQWNEQFF.

This chain joins TRBV18 and TRBJ2-1, with a weak D call TRBD2 (5 bases). CDR1 and CDR2 (germline): KGHSH, LQKENI. The CDR3 contains 12 residues. Trimming pared 4 bases from V and 8 bases from J, leaving 9 bases between. CDR3 nucleotides: TGTGCCAGCTCACGGGCGCGGGATGAGCAGTTCTTC. Residues: CASSRARDEQFF.

This rearrangement joins TRBV6-1 to TRBJ2-7, with D possibly being TRBD2 (5 bases). Trimming shortened V by 4 bases and J by 4 bases, and 11 bases separated the two germline ends. The CDR3 has 13 amino acids. Germline CDR1 is MNHNS and CDR2 is SASEGT. CDR3 coding DNA: TGTGCCAGCAGTGCCCGGACTGTATACGAGCAGTACTTC. Its translation: CASSARTVYEQYF.

The J gene is TRBJ1-2, the V gene TRBV4-3, with D perhaps TRBD1 (6 bases). Trimming removed 4 bases at V and 2 bases at J, with 14 bases between. In germline, CDR1 is LGHNA, CDR2 YSLEER. The CDR3 is 15 amino acids. CDR3 coding DNA: TGCGCCAGCAGCCCTGGGGAGGGGGTAAACTATGGCTACACCTTC. This sequence encodes CASSPGEGVNYGYTF.

J is TRBJ1-5 and V is TRBV7-2; TRBD1 might be the D (5 bases). CDR1 is SGHTA and CDR2 is FQGNSA in the germline V gene. Between the trimmed V and J ends, which lost 1 base and 3 bases, there was a span of 10 bases. This CDR3 comprises 15 residues. In nucleotides, the CDR3 is TGTGCCAGCAGCTTAGTTGGGGCCGACAATCAGCCCCAGCATTTT. It encodes CASSLVGADNQPQHF.

The chain recombines TRBV11-2 with TRBJ1-1, with a weak D call TRBD1 (6 bases). Germline V CDR1 and CDR2: SGHAT, FQNNGV. Deletions cut 4 bases from V and 6 bases from J, with 15 bases between. The CDR3 is 14 residues long. Here the CDR3 DNA reads TGTGCCAGCAGCTCCGAATGGGGGGGCGCTGAAGCTTTCTTT. As protein: CASSSEWGGAEAFF.

This clone is a singleton in its sample. This chain uses TRBV5-6 with TRBJ2-7; 8 bases match TRBD1. The CDR3 contains 15 residues. After removal of 4 bases from V and 7 bases from J, the junction contained 13 bases not matched to a gene. Germline-derived CDR1 and CDR2 are SGHDT and YYEEEE. This CDR3 is CASSPKLGQAYEQYF. DNA of the CDR3: TGTGCCAGCAGCCCTAAATTGGGACAGGCGTATGAGCAGTACTTC.

This chain links TRBV11-3 with TRBJ2-1; 7 bases match TRBD2. Germline trimming cut 1 base from V and 4 bases from J; bases unmatched to any gene: 4. The germline V gene has CDR1 SGHNT and CDR2 YENEEA. There are 15 residues in the CDR3. CDR3 residues: CASSLGGRGYNEQFF. The CDR3 DNA reads TGTGCCAGCAGCTTAGGAGGGAGGGGATACAATGAGCAGTTCTTC.

This chain joins TRBV7-2 and TRBJ1-4, with 10 bases lining up with TRBD1. V was clipped by 5 bases and J by 8 bases; unmatched bases: 8. Looked up from germline, CDR1 is SGHTA and CDR2 is FQGNSA. This CDR3 spans 15 amino acids. The DNA for the CDR3 is TGTGCCAGCAGCCGACAGGGGGCCCAGGACGAAAAACTGTTTTTT. Translating gives CASSRQGAQDEKLFF.

The CDR3 DNA sequence: TGTGCCAGCAGTGCCCGGGACAGTGTCTTCGGAAACACCATATATTTT. Amino acids: CASSARDSVFGNTIYF. The chain carries TRBV6-1 and TRBJ1-3; 7 bases are a match to TRBD1. Germline CDR1 reads MNHNS; CDR2 reads SASEGT. The trim removed 4 bases at V and 4 bases at J, leaving 10 bases unmatched. The CDR3 loop spans 16 amino acids.

The CDR3 DNA reads as TGTGCCAGCAGCTTGGGGATAAGCTCCAATCAGCCCCAGCATTTT. The encoded protein is CASSLGISSNQPQHF. The chain is built from TRBV5-8 and TRBJ1-5, with D uncertain. V shed 0 bases and J shed 3 bases, with 10 bases lying between them. This CDR3 spans 15 amino acids. Germline assignment: CDR1 SGHTS and CDR2 YDEGEE.